These T cell receptor beta chains were read from a single sample in a study of tumor-infiltrating lymphocytes in primary liver carcinoma. TCRdb re-derived calls from the multiplex PCR reads in MiXCR, one entry per CDR3 protein. The table lists roughly 120,000 distinct CDR3 sequences, 55% to 75% of them singletons. The sample consisted of liver tumor tissue from sampling region 3. These receptors were obtained from a woman aged 55-69 years with primary liver carcinoma and hepatitis B virus infection. The conserved cysteine and the conserved F or W are not part of the CDR3 here. The size field is filled for only some rows; it gives once, few, many or a size class.

V	size	J	CDR3
TRBV11-1	NA	TRBJ2-3	ASSFADMGADTQY
TRBV11-3	NA	TRBJ1-1	VSSPMNTGAF
TRBV2	NA	TRBJ2-7	ASMGQVTSYEQY
TRBV29-1	NA	TRBJ2-1	SVKGAASSYNEQF
TRBV11-2	NA	TRBJ1-1	ASNPIRQVHTEAF
TRBV11-2	large	TRBJ2-7	ASSLEGGPYEQY
TRBV6-6	NA	TRBJ1-5	TSSYDRADQPQH
TRBV12-3/TRBV12-4	many	TRBJ2-7	ASSLRGGGSYEQY
TRBV4-2	NA	TRBJ2-1	ASSHLARWDNKQF
TRBV9	few	TRBJ2-1	ASSVDQRTSYNEQF
TRBV6-1	many	TRBJ1-2	ASSEARGFYGYT
TRBV11-2	NA	TRBJ2-2	ASRPTQDTGELF
TRBV30	few	TRBJ2-7	AWSKPNLAGLSYEQY
TRBV10-2	many	TRBJ2-2	ASSKRPTGATGELF
TRBV11-2	NA	TRBJ2-7	ASSLHRIYGQY
TRBV11-2	NA	TRBJ1-5	ASSYDRDQPQH
TRBV7-2	NA	TRBJ2-5	ASCFSVETQY
TRBV6-1	many	TRBJ1-2	ASSESRDLAYT
TRBV6-5	NA	TRBJ2-7	ASSYSAGGEHEQY
TRBV6-6	NA	TRBJ2-7	ASRKRDGPYGQY
TRBV10-3	many	TRBJ1-1	AIRGGSDTEAF
TRBV11-3	NA	TRBJ1-2	ANNPGLNYGYT
TRBV28	few	TRBJ1-5	ASSPYRAKGPQH
TRBV20-1	NA	TRBJ2-7	SARDSGRAVEQY
TRBV29-1	NA	TRBJ2-2	SDDTSGAGQLF
TRBV11-3	medium-sized	TRBJ2-2	ASTSGLAGGPGGELF
TRBV30	NA	TRBJ2-1	ACRSPTRLGAFGQF
TRBV11-2	once	TRBJ2-3	ISSTLVADTQY
TRBV11-2	NA	TRBJ2-1	ARSLDRDDEQF
TRBV6-1	many	TRBJ1-1	ASSPTGGGTEAF
TRBV12-3/TRBV12-4	NA	TRBJ2-3	ASSFSEGTDTQY
TRBV11-2	once	TRBJ1-1	ASSFELGRTEAF
TRBV2	NA	TRBJ2-2	VSTLGLAGTGELF
TRBV11-3	once	TRBJ2-7	ASSFSPRDGYGQH
TRBV28	NA	TRBJ1-5	ASSMSGAVNQPQH
TRBV11-3	large	TRBJ2-1	ASSLGAQGRKEQF
TRBV7-9	NA	TRBJ2-6	ANSKVWGQRATSSGANVLT
TRBV7-8	few	TRBJ2-2	ASSLIAAGELF
TRBV10-3	NA	TRBJ2-1	TIGTSGFNEQF
TRBV28	NA	TRBJ1-1	ANSCVRPNTNTEAF
TRBV11-2	NA	TRBJ1-2	ASSPDGLDGYT
TRBV19	few	TRBJ1-1	ASGQTMNTEAF
TRBV6-6	many	TRBJ2-3	ASSRAGTTITDTQY
TRBV13	NA	TRBJ2-2	ASSLSGSGTASLRELF
TRBV11-2	NA	TRBJ2-1	ASSPRTSGGGGEQL
TRBV4-1	NA	TRBJ2-3	ASSQEGPSGSTDTLY
TRBV29-1	once	TRBJ2-1	NVEPVGSGNGQF
TRBV11-2	NA	TRBJ2-5	ASSWTNGQESQY
TRBV5-4	NA	TRBJ2-7	ASSTDQWSSYEQY
TRBV16	NA	TRBJ2-1	ASSQLRTNSYNEQF
TRBV11-2	NA	TRBJ1-6	ASRARDSLNSPLH
TRBV6-6	many	TRBJ2-5	ASSRGLAGVGQETQY
TRBV12-3/TRBV12-4	NA	TRBJ2-7	ASTSGAGSYERY
TRBV11-2	NA	TRBJ2-2	TSSSQRARGELF
TRBV5-1	NA	TRBJ2-1	ASSLERRNNEQF
TRBV7-9	NA	TRBJ2-2	AAAAFRGRAGELF
TRBV4-1	NA	TRBJ2-3	ASSSQGLSRGDAQY
TRBV29-1	NA	TRBJ2-7	SARRDSEGCEQY
TRBV12-3/TRBV12-4	many	TRBJ1-3	ASSFPGNTIY
TRBV12-3/TRBV12-4	NA	TRBJ2-1	ANSRQYEQF